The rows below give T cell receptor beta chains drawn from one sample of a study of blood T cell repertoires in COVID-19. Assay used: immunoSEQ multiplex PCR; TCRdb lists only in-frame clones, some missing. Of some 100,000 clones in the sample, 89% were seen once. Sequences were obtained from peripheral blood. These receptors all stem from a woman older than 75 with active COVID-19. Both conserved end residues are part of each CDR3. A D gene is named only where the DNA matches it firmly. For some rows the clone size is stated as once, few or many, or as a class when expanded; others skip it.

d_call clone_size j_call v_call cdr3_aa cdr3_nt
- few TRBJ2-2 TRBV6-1 CASSVFGQGPTGELFF TGTGCCAGCAGTGTTTTCGGGCAGGGTCCCACCGGGGAGCTGTTTTTT
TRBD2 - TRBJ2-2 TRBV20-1 CSASDSSGRTEELFF TGCAGTGCTAGTGACAGTAGCGGGCGAACCGAGGAGCTGTTTTTT
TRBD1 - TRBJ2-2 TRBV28 CASSTTGVGTGELFF TGTGCCAGCAGTACCACAGGGGTCGGTACCGGGGAGCTGTTTTTT
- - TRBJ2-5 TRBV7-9 CASRHNSETQYF TGTGCCAGCCGCCATAACTCCGAGACCCAGTACTTC
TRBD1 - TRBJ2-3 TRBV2 CASTSYRGLADTQYF TGTGCCAGCACATCCTACAGGGGGTTGGCAGATACGCAGTATTTT
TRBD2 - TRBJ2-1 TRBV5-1 CASSLISGRDHNEQFF TGCGCCAGCAGCTTGATTAGCGGGAGGGACCACAATGAGCAGTTCTTC
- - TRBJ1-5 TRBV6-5 CASVIASNQPQHF TGTGCCAGCGTGATAGCCAGCAATCAGCCCCAGCATTTT
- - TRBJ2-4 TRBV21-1 CASRVIGTKNIQYF TGTGCCAGCAGGGTGATCGGGACCAAAAACATTCAGTACTTC
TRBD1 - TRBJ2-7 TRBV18 CASSPDRVAEQYF TGTGCCAGCTCACCAGACAGGGTTGCCGAGCAGTACTTC
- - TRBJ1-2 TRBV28 CASSFGTGLYGYTF TGTGCCAGCAGTTTCGGAACAGGGCTCTATGGCTACACCTTC
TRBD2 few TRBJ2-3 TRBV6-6 CATAERDTDTQYF TGTGCCACCGCCGAGCGGGATACAGATACGCAGTATTTT
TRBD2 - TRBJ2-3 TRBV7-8 CASSLVLGPPGGVLGTDTQYF TGTGCCAGCAGCTTAGTTCTGGGGCCTCCGGGAGGAGTGTTGGGCACAGATACGCAGTATTTT
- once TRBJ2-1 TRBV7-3 CASSLIPAGNEQFF TGTGCCAGCAGCTTAATTCCGGCAGGGAATGAGCAGTTCTTC
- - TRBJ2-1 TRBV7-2 CASSLGARGEQFF TGTGCCAGCAGCTTAGGGGCCAGGGGTGAGCAGTTCTTC
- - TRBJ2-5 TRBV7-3 CASSPAGGTQYF TGTGCCAGCAGCCCGGCCGGGGGAACCCAGTACTTC
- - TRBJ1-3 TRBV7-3 CASSDSPGNTIYF TGTGCCAGCAGTGACAGTCCTGGAAACACCATATATTTT
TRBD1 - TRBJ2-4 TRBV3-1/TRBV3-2 CASSHRTGGLVVAKNIQYF TGTGCCAGCAGCCACCGGACAGGGGGCTTGGTGGTAGCCAAAAACATTCAGTACTTC
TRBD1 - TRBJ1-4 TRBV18 CASSPRTGDEKLFF TGTGCCAGCTCACCCCGAACAGGGGATGAAAAACTGTTTTTT
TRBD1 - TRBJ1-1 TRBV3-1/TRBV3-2 CASSQEGQGATEAFF TGTGCCAGCAGCCAAGAAGGGCAGGGGGCCACTGAAGCTTTCTTT
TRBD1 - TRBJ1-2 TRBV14 CASSQDLRTGSYGYTF TGTGCCAGCAGCCAAGATCTTAGGACAGGGTCCTATGGCTACACCTTC
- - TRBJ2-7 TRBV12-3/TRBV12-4 CASSAQVSYEQYF TGTGCCAGCAGTGCCCAGGTTTCCTACGAGCAGTACTTC
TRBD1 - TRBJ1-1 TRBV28 CASSTQDRVNAFF TGTGCCAGCAGTACTCAGGACAGGGTGAATGCTTTCTTT
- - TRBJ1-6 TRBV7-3 CASSSTSGVNSPLHF TGTGCCAGCAGCTCTACCTCCGGGGTTAATTCACCCCTCCACTTT
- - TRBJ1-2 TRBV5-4 CASSTDYGYTF TGTGCCAGCAGCACGGACTATGGCTACACCTTC
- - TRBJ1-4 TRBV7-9 CASTKEGGLGEKLFF TGTGCCAGCACCAAAGAGGGGGGGCTAGGGGAAAAACTGTTTTTT
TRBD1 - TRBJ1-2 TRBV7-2 CASSFGTGGIGGYTF TGTGCCAGCAGCTTTGGAACAGGGGGCATAGGTGGCTACACCTTC
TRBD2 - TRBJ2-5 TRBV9 CASSVGLGGSVTQYF TGTGCCAGCAGCGTAGGTCTTGGCGGGAGCGTGACCCAGTACTTC
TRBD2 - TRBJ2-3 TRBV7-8 CASSQGLAGVPDTQYF TGTGCCAGCAGCCAGGGACTAGCGGGAGTTCCAGATACGCAGTATTTT
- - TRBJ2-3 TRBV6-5 CASRARWSTDTQYF TGTGCCAGCAGAGCGAGATGGAGCACAGATACGCAGTATTTT
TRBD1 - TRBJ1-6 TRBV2 CATTMDRGNSPLHF TGTGCCACCACAATGGACAGGGGTAATTCACCCCTCCACTTT
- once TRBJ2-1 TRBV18 CASSPFPGDEQFF TGTGCCAGCTCACCTTTTCCCGGGGATGAGCAGTTCTTC
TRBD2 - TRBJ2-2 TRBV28 CASNGAGPGTGELFF TGTGCCAGCAACGGAGCGGGGCCCGGCACCGGGGAGCTGTTTTTT
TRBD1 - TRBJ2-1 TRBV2 CASSERQGVYNEQFF TGTGCCAGCAGTGAACGTCAGGGGGTATACAATGAGCAGTTCTTC
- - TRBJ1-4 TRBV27 CASSFLSAGGSEKLFF TGTGCCAGCAGTTTCCTTTCGGCAGGCGGGAGTGAAAAACTGTTTTTT
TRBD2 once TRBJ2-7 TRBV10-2 CASTPSGSPREQYF TGCGCCAGCACCCCTAGCGGGAGCCCTCGCGAGCAGTACTTC
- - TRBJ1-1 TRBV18 CASSLDRDTEAFF TGTGCCAGCTCACTGGACAGAGACACTGAAGCTTTCTTT
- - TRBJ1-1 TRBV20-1 CSASGAGPSVLTEAFF TGCAGTGCTAGTGGGGCGGGCCCCTCCGTGTTGACTGAAGCTTTCTTT
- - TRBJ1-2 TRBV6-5 CASRSTGGQGYGYTF TGTGCCAGCAGATCAACAGGAGGGCAAGGCTATGGCTACACCTTC
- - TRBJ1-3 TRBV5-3 CARSLVGNTIYF TGTGCCAGAAGCTTGGTAGGAAACACCATATATTTT
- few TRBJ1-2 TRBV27 CASSLDPRFYGYTF TGTGCCAGCAGTTTAGACCCCAGGTTCTATGGCTACACCTTC
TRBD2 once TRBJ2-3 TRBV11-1 CASSDSGSTDTQYF TGTGCCAGCAGCGATAGCGGGAGTACAGATACGCAGTATTTT
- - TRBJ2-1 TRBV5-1 CASSLTSNNEQFF TGCGCCAGCAGCCTAACTAGCAACAATGAGCAGTTCTTC
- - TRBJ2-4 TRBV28 CASSKGGGLAKNIQYF TGTGCCAGCAGCAAAGGGGGGGGTCTGGCCAAAAACATTCAGTACTTC
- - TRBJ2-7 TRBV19 CASSIESTIMSCEQYF TGTGCCAGTAGTATAGAGTCGACTATTATGTCCTGCGAGCAGTACTTC
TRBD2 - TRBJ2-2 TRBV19 CASSPRSAGVGRNTGELFF TGTGCCAGTAGTCCTCGCTCAGCGGGAGTAGGGCGTAACACCGGGGAGCTGTTTTTT
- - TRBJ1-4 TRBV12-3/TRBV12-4 CASSLYLGEKLFF TGTGCCAGCAGTTTATACCTGGGCGAAAAACTGTTTTTT
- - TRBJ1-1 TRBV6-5 CASRIQRQNTEAFF TGTGCCAGCCGTATACAGAGACAGAACACTGAAGCTTTCTTT
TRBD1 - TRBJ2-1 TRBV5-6 CASSFPRTGGRDEQFF TGTGCCAGCAGCTTCCCCCGGACAGGGGGAAGGGATGAGCAGTTCTTC
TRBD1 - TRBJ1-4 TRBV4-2 CASSQTGTGREKLFF TGTGCCAGCAGCCAAACCGGGACAGGAAGGGAAAAACTGTTTTTT
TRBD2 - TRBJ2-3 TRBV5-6 CASSFRVAGVMADTQYF TGTGCCAGCAGCTTCAGGGTAGCGGGAGTGATGGCAGATACGCAGTATTTT
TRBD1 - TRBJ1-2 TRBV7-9 CASTLKGANYGYTF TGTGCCAGCACCCTAAAGGGGGCCAACTATGGCTACACCTTC
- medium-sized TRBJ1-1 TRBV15 CATSVYRAGAEAFF TGTGCCACCAGCGTCTACAGGGCGGGAGCTGAAGCTTTCTTT
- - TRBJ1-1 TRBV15 CATSREQGVNTEAFF TGTGCCACCAGCAGAGAACAGGGAGTGAACACTGAAGCTTTCTTT